This record covers a single T cell receptor beta chain. V was shortened by 0 bases and J by 6 bases, with 11 bases between the two germline ends. The CDR3 totals 14 residues. Germline values: CDR1 SGHRS, CDR2 YFSETQ. The data were obtained in a study of early T cells in non-severe SARS-CoV-2 infection. MiXCR, run by TCRdb on the 5' RACE reads, gives a single entry per CDR3 protein. The sample carries 50,000 to 70,000 distinct CDR3 sequences, roughly an eighth recorded once. The sample was whole blood. This TCR derives from an adult who was a healthcare worker with PCR-confirmed SARS-CoV-2 infection or an uninfected control (not recorded which). This rearrangement joins TRBV5-1 to TRBJ2-3; no reliable D call. This CDR3 is CASSLESGYDTQYF. The CDR3 region has the DNA TGCGCCAGCAGCTTGGAGTCCGGGTACGATACGCAGTATTTT.